One and the same sample provided the 6 T cell receptor beta chains below, sequenced in a study of cytomegalovirus exposure and HLA in healthy donors. TCRdb's copy holds only in-frame clones and misses some; the assay was immunoSEQ multiplex PCR. The repertoire holds 65,000 to 95,000 clones, with over 85% as singletons. The sample comprised PBMCs. These receptors came from a woman aged 25 to 45 in good health and CMV-seronegative.

This sequence joins TRBV28 and TRBJ1-5, with 8 bases that match TRBD1. CDR1 and CDR2 (germline): MDHEN, SYDVKM. The CDR3 contains 15 residues. V trimming: 2 bases; J trimming: 5 bases; junction bases outside the gene matches: 5. CDR3 protein: CASSLGTGPDQPQHF. CDR3 nucleotides: TGTGCCAGCAGTTTAGGGACAGGCCCAGATCAGCCCCAGCATTTT.

The chain employs TRBV27 and TRBJ2-3; D may be TRBD1 (6 bases). CDR3 length equals 15 residues. Trimming removed 2 bases from V and 0 bases from J, with 9 bases in between. The germline V gene encodes CDR1 MNHEY and CDR2 SMNVEV (reference sequence). CDR3: CASSLRRGSTDTQYF. The CDR3 region has the DNA TGTGCCAGCAGTTTAAGAAGGGGGAGCACAGATACGCAGTATTTT.

Only a few counts were recorded for this clone. This sequence joins TRBV4-1 and TRBJ1-2; 7 bases map to TRBD1. CDR1 and CDR2 (germline): MGHRA, YSYEKL. V was clipped by 2 bases and J by 8 bases; unmatched bases: 11. The CDR3 spans 15 residues. The CDR3 DNA reads as TGCGCCAGCAGCCAACGTATTCGGGACAGTCGGGGCTACACCTTC. Translation gives CASSQRIRDSRGYTF.

The J gene is TRBJ2-2, the V gene TRBV4-2, with 9 bases matching TRBD2. The J segment lost 1 base and the V segment lost 4 bases, leaving 4 bases of the junction unmatched. Germline CDR1 reads LGHNA; CDR2 reads YNFKEQ. CDR3 length equals 16 residues. CDR3: CASSRIAGENTGELFF. In nucleotides, the CDR3 is TGTGCCAGCAGCCGAATAGCGGGGGAGAACACCGGGGAGCTGTTTTTT.

The chain couples TRBV5-4 to TRBJ1-1; 7 bases match TRBD1. Trimming at V came to 0 bases and at J to 0 bases, leaving 8 bases not matched to a gene. The CDR3 length is 17 residues. Germline V gene lookup returns CDR1 SGHNT and CDR2 YYREEE (reference sequence). The CDR3 bases are TGTGCCAGCAGCTTGGGAGGGGGCGCCCGCTTGAACACTGAAGCTTTCTTT. It encodes CASSLGGGARLNTEAFF.

The rearrangement joins TRBV14 to TRBJ2-3; 7 bases are a match to TRBD1. The CDR3 totals 15 residues. Germline assignment: CDR1 SGHDN and CDR2 FVKESK. V lost 2 bases and J lost 11; bases outside the gene matches: 13. In DNA, the CDR3 is TGTGCCAGCAGCCAAAGGGACAGTCTCTCCGGTGGGCAGTATTTT. Translation gives CASSQRDSLSGGQYF.